A selection of T cell receptor beta chains follows, all from one sample in a study of identical twins. Via MiXCR, TCRdb re-called the 5' RACE reads, giving one row per CDR3 protein. Here the sample spans 200,000 to 300,000 distinct CDR3 sequences, 10% being singletons. The sequenced sample was memory T cells sorted from blood. Receptor source: a man aged 50 to 59 in good health. CDR3s include the opening cysteine and the closing phenylalanine or tryptophan. D genes are given only for firm matches. Some rows mark clone size as missing; the rest say once, few, many or name a class of expanded clone.

J | V | size | D | DNA | CDR3
TRBJ1-5 | TRBV10-3 | many | TRBD1 | TGTGCCATCAAGGGACAGGATAGCAATCAGCCCCAGCATTTT | CAIKGQDSNQPQHF
TRBJ2-7 | TRBV10-1 | many | . | TGCGCCAGCAGTGAAACAGGGAAGGAGCAGTACTTC | CASSETGKEQYF
TRBJ2-3 | TRBV9 | few | . | TGTGCCAGCAGCGTAGCGGGAACCGACTCCGATACGCAGTATTTT | CASSVAGTDSDTQYF
TRBJ2-3 | TRBV7-2 | many | TRBD2 | TGTGCCAGCAGTTCCAGCGGGGGGGCCGAAGGTACGCAGTATTTT | CASSSSGGAEGTQYF
TRBJ1-1 | TRBV5-1 | . | . | TGCGCCAGCAGCGTACAGGGAGCGAACACTGAAGCTTTCTTT | CASSVQGANTEAFF
TRBJ2-2 | TRBV5-1 | many | . | TGCGCCAGCAGCCCAAGGCGGGGCGGTGGGACCGGGGAGCTGTTTTTT | CASSPRRGGGTGELFF
TRBJ1-1 | TRBV6-5 | . | . | TGTGCCAGCATCTCGGCGGGGGGGAAAGCTTTCTTT | CASISAGGKAFF
TRBJ2-5 | TRBV27 | once | TRBD2 | TGTGCCAGCAGTAGAGGTGCAGCGGGAGGGCCGACTGAGACCCAGTACTTC | CASSRGAAGGPTETQYF
TRBJ2-3 | TRBV5-1 | many | . | TGCGCCAGCAGGCCGACAAAAGATGGGAATTCAGATACGCAGTATTTT | CASRPTKDGNSDTQYF
TRBJ2-2 | TRBV5-1 | . | . | TGCGCCAGCAAAAGCGACGCGATAACCGGGGAGCTGTTTTTT | CASKSDAITGELFF
TRBJ2-6 | TRBV15 | . | . | TGTGCCACCAGCAGAGGAAACACCGGGGCCAACGTCCTGACTTTC | CATSRGNTGANVLTF
TRBJ2-2 | TRBV4-2 | . | TRBD2 | TGTGCCAGCAGCCAAGAGGAGGGGACTAGCAAACGGGAGCTGTTTTTT | CASSQEEGTSKRELFF
TRBJ1-1 | TRBV12-3/TRBV12-4 | . | . | TGTGCCAGCCTCCCGGGAGGGGACTCGAACACTGAAGCTTTCTTT | CASLPGGDSNTEAFF
TRBJ2-7 | TRBV5-1 | many | . | TGCGCCAGCAGCTTGAACAGAGACTACGAGCAGTACTTC | CASSLNRDYEQYF
TRBJ1-1 | TRBV29-1 | . | . | TGCAGCGTTGACGATCTAGGGGTCACTGAAGCTTTCTTT | CSVDDLGVTEAFF
TRBJ1-3 | TRBV30 | . | . | TGTGCCTGGAGGCCCAGGGCCAACTCTGGAAACACCATATATTTT | CAWRPRANSGNTIYF
TRBJ1-1 | TRBV20-1 | . | . | TGCAGTGCTGACCTTATGAACACTGAAGCTTTCTTT | CSADLMNTEAFF
TRBJ2-6 | TRBV7-2 | many | . | TGTGCCAGCAGCTTACCGGCCTGGGGAGACACCTCTGGGGCCAACGTCCTGACTTTC | CASSLPAWGDTSGANVLTF
TRBJ2-3 | TRBV12-3/TRBV12-4 | . | TRBD2 | TGTGCCAGCACCAGCCAGGCGGGAGTAGCAGATACGCAGTATTTT | CASTSQAGVADTQYF
TRBJ1-5 | TRBV12-3/TRBV12-4 | many | TRBD1 | TGTGCCAGCAGTTTGACAGGGCGAGATCAGCCCCAGCATTTT | CASSLTGRDQPQHF
TRBJ1-5 | TRBV12-3/TRBV12-4 | many | . | TGTGCCAGCAGTTTTTCACTCAATCAGCCCCAGCATTTT | CASSFSLNQPQHF
TRBJ2-7 | TRBV5-1 | many | TRBD2 | TGCGCCAGCAGTTCAAGCGGGAGGTTCTCCTACGAGCAGTACTTC | CASSSSGRFSYEQYF
TRBJ2-7 | TRBV29-1 | . | TRBD1 | TGCAGCGTCCGTTCCGGGACAGGGGCCCTCCCCTACGAGCAGTACTTC | CSVRSGTGALPYEQYF
TRBJ2-5 | TRBV6-1 | few | TRBD2 | TGTGCCAGCAGTGGGAGCGGGGGAGGAGAGACCCAGTACTTC | CASSGSGGGETQYF
TRBJ2-3 | TRBV11-2 | few | TRBD2 | TGTGCCAGCAGCTTAGTGGGTAGGGGCGGGGGAAGCACAGATACGCAGTATTTT | CASSLVGRGGGSTDTQYF
TRBJ2-3 | TRBV12-3/TRBV12-4 | . | . | TGTGCCAGCAGTATAGGAAGCACAGATACGCAGTATTTT | CASSIGSTDTQYF
TRBJ2-3 | TRBV11-3 | few | . | TGTGCCAGCAGCCCCTTCGGAGAGACAGATACGCAGTATTTT | CASSPFGETDTQYF
TRBJ2-7 | TRBV7-2 | . | TRBD1 | TGTGCCAGCAGCTCGGGGACAGGGGTTATCCAACGATGGCAGTACTTC | CASSSGTGVIQRWQYF